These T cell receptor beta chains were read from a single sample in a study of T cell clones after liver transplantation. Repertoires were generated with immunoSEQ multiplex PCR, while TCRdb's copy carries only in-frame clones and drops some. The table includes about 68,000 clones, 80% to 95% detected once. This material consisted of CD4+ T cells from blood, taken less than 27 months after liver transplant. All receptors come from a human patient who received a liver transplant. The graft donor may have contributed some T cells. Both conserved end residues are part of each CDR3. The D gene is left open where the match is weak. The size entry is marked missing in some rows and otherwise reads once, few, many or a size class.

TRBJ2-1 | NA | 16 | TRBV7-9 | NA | CASSPPGQSSYNEQFF | TGTGCCAGCAGTCCTCCGGGACAAAGCTCCTACAATGAGCAGTTCTTC
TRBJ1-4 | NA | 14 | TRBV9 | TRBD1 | CASSSGQTNEKLFF | TGTGCCAGCAGCTCGGGACAGACTAATGAAAAACTGTTTTTT
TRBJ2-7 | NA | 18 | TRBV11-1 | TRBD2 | CASSPGVASGTHSYEQYF | TGTGCCAGCAGCCCAGGGGTGGCTAGCGGGACCCATTCCTACGAGCAGTACTTC
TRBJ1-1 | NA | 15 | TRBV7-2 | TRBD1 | CASSLAGQKNTEAFF | TGTGCCAGCAGCTTAGCGGGACAGAAGAACACTGAAGCTTTCTTT
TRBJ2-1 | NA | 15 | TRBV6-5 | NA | CASSDNQISYNEQFF | TGTGCCAGCAGCGACAACCAAATCTCCTACAATGAGCAGTTCTTC
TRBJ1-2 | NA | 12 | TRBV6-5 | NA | CAARESNYGYTF | TGTGCCGCCCGGGAGTCTAACTATGGCTACACCTTC
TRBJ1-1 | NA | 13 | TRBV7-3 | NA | CASSLRGSTEAFF | TGTGCCAGCAGCTTAAGGGGATCCACTGAAGCTTTCTTT
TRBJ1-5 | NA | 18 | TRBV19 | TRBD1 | CASKGGATGGVSNQPQHF | TGTGCCAGTAAAGGAGGGGCGACAGGGGGCGTGAGCAATCAGCCCCAGCATTTT
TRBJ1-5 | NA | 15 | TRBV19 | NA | CASSIRQGPNQPQHF | TGTGCCAGTAGTATAAGGCAGGGACCGAATCAGCCCCAGCATTTT
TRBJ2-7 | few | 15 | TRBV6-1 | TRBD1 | CASRLTGGASYEQYF | TGTGCCAGCAGATTAACAGGGGGCGCGAGCTACGAGCAGTACTTC
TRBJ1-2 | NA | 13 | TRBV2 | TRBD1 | CASDQEGAGGYTF | TGTGCAAGCGACCAGGAGGGGGCTGGAGGCTACACCTTC
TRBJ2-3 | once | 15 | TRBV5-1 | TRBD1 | CASSSRDRVVDTQYF | TGCGCCAGCAGCTCCCGGGACAGGGTAGTAGATACGCAGTATTTT
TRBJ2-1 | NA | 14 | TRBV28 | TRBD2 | CASSFSGEYNEQFF | TGTGCCAGCAGTTTCAGCGGGGAGTACAATGAGCAGTTCTTC
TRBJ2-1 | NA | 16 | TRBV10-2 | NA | CASSQDLNPYHNEQFF | TGCGCCAGCAGCCAGGACTTGAATCCCTACCACAATGAGCAGTTCTTC
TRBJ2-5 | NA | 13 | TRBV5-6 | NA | CASSFPGPTAQYF | TGTGCCAGCAGCTTTCCGGGGCCCACGGCCCAGTACTTC
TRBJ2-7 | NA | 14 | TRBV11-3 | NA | CASKRGRESLEQYF | TGTGCCAGCAAACGGGGCAGGGAATCCCTCGAGCAGTACTTC
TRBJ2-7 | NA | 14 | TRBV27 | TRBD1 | CASSPRQGRDEQYF | TGTGCCAGCAGTCCCAGACAGGGGCGGGACGAGCAGTACTTC
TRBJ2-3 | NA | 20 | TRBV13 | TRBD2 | CASSLIQRLNGRAEADTQYF | TGTGCCAGCAGCTTAATCCAAAGGTTGAACGGGAGGGCCGAGGCAGATACGCAGTATTTT
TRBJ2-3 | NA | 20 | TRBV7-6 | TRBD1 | CASSSLPWGQPKAGTDTQYF | TGTGCCAGCAGCTCCCTGCCCTGGGGACAGCCTAAGGCGGGCACAGATACGCAGTATTTT
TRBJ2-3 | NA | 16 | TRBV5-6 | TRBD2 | CASSSRLAYTTDTQYF | TGTGCCAGCAGCTCAAGACTAGCCTACACCACAGATACGCAGTATTTT
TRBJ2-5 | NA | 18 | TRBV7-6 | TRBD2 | CASSLAQTLAGVRETQYF | TGTGCCAGCAGCTTAGCGCAAACACTAGCGGGAGTCCGGGAGACCCAGTACTTC
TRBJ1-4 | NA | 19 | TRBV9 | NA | CASSVDPSSRGAANEKLFF | TGTGCCAGCAGCGTAGATCCGAGTTCCAGGGGCGCAGCTAATGAAAAACTGTTTTTT
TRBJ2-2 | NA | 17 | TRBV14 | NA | CASSQDLRFHGAGELFF | TGTGCCAGCAGCCAAGATCTGCGGTTCCATGGGGCCGGGGAGCTGTTTTTT
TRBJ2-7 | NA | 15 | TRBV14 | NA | CASSQERPGLGEQYF | TGTGCCAGCAGCCAAGAACGTCCAGGGTTGGGCGAGCAGTACTTC
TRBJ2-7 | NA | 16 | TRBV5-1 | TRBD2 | CASSLGGLAGSYEQYF | TGCGCCAGCAGCTTAGGGGGACTAGCGGGATCCTACGAGCAGTACTTC
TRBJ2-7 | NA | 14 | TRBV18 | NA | CASSPGQELREQYF | TGTGCCAGCTCACCCGGCCAGGAACTTCGGGAGCAGTACTTC
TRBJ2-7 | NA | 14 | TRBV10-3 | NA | CAISDGRGAYEQYF | TGTGCCATCAGTGACGGCAGGGGGGCCTACGAGCAGTACTTC
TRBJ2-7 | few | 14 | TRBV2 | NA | CASSVGAGSYEQYF | TGTGCCAGCAGTGTCGGGGCTGGGTCCTACGAGCAGTACTTC
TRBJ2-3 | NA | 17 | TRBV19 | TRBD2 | CASSIISLRDYTDTQYF | TGTGCCAGTAGTATAATTAGCCTCCGGGACTACACAGATACGCAGTATTTT
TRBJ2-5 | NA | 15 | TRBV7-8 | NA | CASIPRRGGQETQYF | TGTGCCAGCATCCCCCGAAGAGGGGGGCAAGAGACCCAGTACTTC
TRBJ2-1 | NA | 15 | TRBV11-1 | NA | CASSFLSAVNNEQFF | TGTGCCAGCAGCTTCCTTTCGGCGGTCAACAATGAGCAGTTCTTC
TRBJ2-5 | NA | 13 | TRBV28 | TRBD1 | CASNDRAKETQYF | TGTGCCAGCAACGACAGGGCCAAAGAGACCCAGTACTTC
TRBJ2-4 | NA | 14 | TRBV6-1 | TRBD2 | CASRKTSGIYIQYF | TGTGCCAGCAGGAAGACTAGCGGGATCTACATTCAGTACTTC
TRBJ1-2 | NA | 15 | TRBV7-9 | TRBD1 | CASSPGTGGLDGYTF | TGTGCCAGCAGCCCCGGGACAGGGGGCCTCGATGGCTACACCTTC
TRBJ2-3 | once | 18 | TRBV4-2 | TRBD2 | CASSQVLFGRGGADTQYF | TGTGCCAGCAGCCAAGTTCTTTTTGGGAGGGGTGGTGCAGATACGCAGTATTTT
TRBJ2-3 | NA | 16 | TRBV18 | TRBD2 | CASSPRTSGGTDTQYF | TGTGCCAGCTCACCACGGACTAGCGGGGGCACAGATACGCAGTATTTT
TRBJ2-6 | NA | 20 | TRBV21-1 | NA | CASSKKGGGRNLAGANVLTF | TGTGCCAGCAGCAAAAAGGGCGGCGGGAGAAACTTAGCTGGGGCCAACGTCCTGACTTTC
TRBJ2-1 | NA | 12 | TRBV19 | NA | CASSMPRGEQFF | TGTGCCAGTAGTATGCCCAGGGGTGAGCAGTTCTTC
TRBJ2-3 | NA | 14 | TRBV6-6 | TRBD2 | CATASGSSADTQYF | TGTGCCACCGCTAGCGGGAGTTCCGCAGATACGCAGTATTTT
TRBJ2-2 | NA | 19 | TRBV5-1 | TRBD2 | CASSLGRAGSSGRGGELFF | TGCGCCAGCAGCTTGGGACGTGCGGGGTCTAGCGGGAGAGGAGGGGAGCTGTTTTTT
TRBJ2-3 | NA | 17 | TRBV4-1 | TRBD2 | CASRAKEPSGRTDTQYF | TGCGCCAGCCGAGCCAAGGAGCCTAGCGGACGCACAGATACGCAGTATTTT
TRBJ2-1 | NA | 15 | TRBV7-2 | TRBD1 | CASSPGDRVYNEQFF | TGTGCCAGCAGCCCTGGGGACAGGGTCTACAATGAGCAGTTCTTC
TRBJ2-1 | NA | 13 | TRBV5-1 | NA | CASSRPGADEQFF | TGCGCCAGCAGCCGCCCAGGAGCGGATGAGCAGTTCTTC
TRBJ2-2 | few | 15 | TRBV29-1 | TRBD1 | CSVEGATGVAGELFF | TGCAGCGTTGAAGGGGCGACAGGGGTGGCCGGGGAGCTGTTTTTT
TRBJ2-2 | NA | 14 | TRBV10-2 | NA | CASRLSPNTGELFF | TGCGCCAGCAGGCTCTCACCGAACACCGGGGAGCTGTTTTTT
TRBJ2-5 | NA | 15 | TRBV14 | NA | CASSQVVSPMETQYF | TGTGCCAGCAGCCAAGTAGTCAGCCCGATGGAGACCCAGTACTTC
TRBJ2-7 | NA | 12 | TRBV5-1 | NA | CASSLGGPEQYF | TGCGCCAGCAGCTTAGGAGGGCCCGAGCAGTACTTC
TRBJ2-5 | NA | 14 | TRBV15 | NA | CATSTSLVVKTQYF | TGTGCCACCAGCACTTCCCTAGTTGTAAAGACCCAGTACTTC
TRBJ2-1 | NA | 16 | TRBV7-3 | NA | CASSPKGGDSYNEQFF | TGTGCCAGCAGCCCAAAGGGGGGGGACTCCTACAATGAGCAGTTCTTC
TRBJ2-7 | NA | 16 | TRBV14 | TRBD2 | CASSQDAGLGTYEQYF | TGTGCCAGCAGCCAAGATGCGGGACTAGGGACCTACGAGCAGTACTTC
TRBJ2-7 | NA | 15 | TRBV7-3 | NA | CASSLTSGPSYEQYF | TGTGCCAGCAGCTTAACATCAGGACCCTCCTACGAGCAGTACTTC
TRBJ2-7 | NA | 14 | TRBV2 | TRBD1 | CASTPRQGAYEQYF | TGTGCCAGCACCCCGAGGCAGGGGGCCTACGAGCAGTACTTC
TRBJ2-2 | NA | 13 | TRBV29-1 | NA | CSVSLWRDGELFF | TGCAGCGTTAGTCTTTGGAGGGACGGGGAGCTGTTTTTT
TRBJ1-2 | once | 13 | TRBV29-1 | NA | CSVRDGDNYGYTF | TGCAGCGTTCGGGACGGCGATAACTATGGCTACACCTTC